A single T cell receptor beta chain is shown here with its context. What it binds is unknown. Per germline, CDR1 SGHRS and CDR2 YFSETQ. This CDR3 contains 18 residues. The germline V and J ends were trimmed by 0 bases and 0 bases, with 17 bases remaining between them. The data belong to a study of shared clonotypes between healthy human individuals. Study details: Serving as donors were a couple of women and a few men, whose ages spanned 18 to 49. Per donor, three plates held CD4 naive cells, three held CD4 memory, two held CD8 naive and one held CD8 memory.

Study-wide results and limits: Non-shared clonotypes had lower generation probabilities than clonotypes shared by all four sorted-subset donors.

Profiling relied on immunoSEQ multiplex PCR, and the TCRdb table lists in-frame clones only, not all of them. The data show some 1.4 million clones, roughly 97% seen once. This TCR was recovered from a man aged 25 to 40 in good health. Sequencing was done on a sample of naive CD4+ T cells sorted from blood. Stated subset: CD45RA+ positively selected. The chain is built from TRBV5-1 and TRBJ2-3, with D perhaps TRBD1 (6 bases). As DNA, the CDR3 is TGCGCCAGCAGCTTGGGAAACAGGGTTCAGACTAGCACAGATACGCAGTATTTT. This translates into CASSLGNRVQTSTDTQYF.